This T cell receptor beta chain was recovered during a study of PD-1 blockade in classical Hodgkin lymphoma. Method: immunoSEQ multiplex PCR; TCRdb's copy keeps in-frame clones and lacks some. The sample comprises about 21,000 clones, around 65% of which are singletons, and 5.8% rests with the top ten. Germline lookup yields CDR1 SGHTA and CDR2 FQGNSA. The V segment lost 1 base and the J segment 6 bases; nucleotides outside the gene matches: 8. The CDR3 is 15 amino acids. Every one of the patients relapsed after autologous stem cell transplantation (brentuximab vedotin exposure was variable). The sequence derives from a human donor with classical Hodgkin lymphoma. The chain joins TRBV7-2 to TRBJ1-2, with 7 bases fitting TRBD1. The source was peripheral blood mononuclear cells (PBMCs), collected at baseline. CDR3 protein: CASSLGQGERHGYTF. CDR3 nucleotide sequence: TGTGCCAGCAGCTTAGGACAGGGAGAAAGACATGGCTACACCTTC.